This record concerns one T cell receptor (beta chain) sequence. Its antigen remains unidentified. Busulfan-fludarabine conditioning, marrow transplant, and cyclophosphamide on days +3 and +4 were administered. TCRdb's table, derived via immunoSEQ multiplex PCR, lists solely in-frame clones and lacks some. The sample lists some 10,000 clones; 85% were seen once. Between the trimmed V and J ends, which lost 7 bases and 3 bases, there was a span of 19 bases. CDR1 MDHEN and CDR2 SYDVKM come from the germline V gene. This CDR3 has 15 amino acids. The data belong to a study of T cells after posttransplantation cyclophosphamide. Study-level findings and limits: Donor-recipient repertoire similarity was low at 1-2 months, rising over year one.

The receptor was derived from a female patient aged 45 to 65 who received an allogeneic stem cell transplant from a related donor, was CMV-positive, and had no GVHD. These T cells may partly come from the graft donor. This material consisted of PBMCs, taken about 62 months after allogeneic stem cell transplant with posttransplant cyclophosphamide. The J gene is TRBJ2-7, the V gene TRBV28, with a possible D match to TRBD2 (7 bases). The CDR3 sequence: CASNIMEGGDYEQYF. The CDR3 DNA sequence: TGTGCCAGCAATATAATGGAAGGGGGGGACTACGAGCAGTACTTC.